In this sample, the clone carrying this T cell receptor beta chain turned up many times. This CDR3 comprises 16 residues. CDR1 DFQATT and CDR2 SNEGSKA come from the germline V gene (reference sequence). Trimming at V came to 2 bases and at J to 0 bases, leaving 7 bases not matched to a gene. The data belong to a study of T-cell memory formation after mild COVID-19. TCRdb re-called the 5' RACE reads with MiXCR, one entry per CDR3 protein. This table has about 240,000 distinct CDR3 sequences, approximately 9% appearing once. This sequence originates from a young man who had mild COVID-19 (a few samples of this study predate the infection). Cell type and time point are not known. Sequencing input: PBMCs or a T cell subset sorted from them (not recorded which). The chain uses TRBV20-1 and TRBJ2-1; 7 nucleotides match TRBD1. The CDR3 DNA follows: TGCAGTGCTAGAAAGGACAGGCCGAGCTCCTACAATGAGCAGTTCTTC. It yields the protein CSARKDRPSSYNEQFF.